This T cell receptor beta chain was found in a study of response to subunit inactivated influenza vaccine. The study's findings and limits: That few new T cells are recruited by each seasonal influenza vaccination was the authors' suggestion.

MiXCR, applied by TCRdb to the RT-PCR reads, yields one record per CDR3 protein. Among 550,000 to 650,000 distinct CDR3 sequences listed, roughly 12% were seen once. The CDR3 is 15 amino acids. The junction had 11 bases not matched to a gene; V was cut back by 6 bases and J by 9 bases. This clonotype was counted at least ten times. Its antigen is still unknown. This sample comprised PBMCs from blood, obtained on the day of vaccination. This chain uses TRBV12-3 or TRBV12-4 with TRBJ2-1; 10 bases agree with TRBD1. This clonotype was obtained from a man aged 45-60 years who received an inactivated influenza vaccine. CDR3 nucleotide sequence: TGTGCCAGCAGCAGACCCGGGACAGGGGTGGTTGAGCAGTTCTTC. Its translation: CASSRPGTGVVEQFF.